The sequence of this T cell receptor (beta chain) was determined in a study of T cells in Graves' hyperthyroidism and ophthalmopathy. This clonotype appeared a few times. This CDR3 region has 14 residues. Germline V CDR1 and CDR2: MGHDK, SYGVNS. Trimming removed 5 bases at V and 0 bases at J, with 10 bases between. Amplification of TCR beta CDR3 regions used RNA as the template. In the first-round RT-PCR of the TCR CDR3, the HTBI primer set was used. TCRdb re-derived calls from the multiplex PCR reads in MiXCR, one entry per CDR3 protein. The sample consists of about 400,000 distinct CDR3 sequences, 12% to 15% of them appearing once.

The chain links TRBV25-1 to TRBJ1-1; no firm D call. The receptor was derived from a young woman with Graves' hyperthyroidism. The sequenced sample consisted of blood. CDR3 DNA: TGTGCCAGCAGTCCACGCAGCTTGAACACTGAAGCTTTCTTT. The encoded protein is CASSPRSLNTEAFF.